The 9 T cell receptor beta chains reported below all come from one sample, sequenced in a study of blood T cell repertoires in COVID-19. Only in-frame clones appear in the TCRdb table, and some are missing; sequencing was by immunoSEQ multiplex PCR. The data show about 300,000 clones, 65% to 90% seen once. Sample: PBMCs or T cells enriched from blood (not recorded which). These receptors were collected from a woman aged 18-30 years who had recovered from COVID-19.

The V and J genes are TRBV7-3 and TRBJ2-3; no reliable D call. Germline V gene sequence: CDR1 SGHTA, CDR2 FQGTGA. The CDR3 is 14 residues long. Trimming removed 0 bases at V and 6 bases at J, with 10 bases between. The CDR3 loop is CASSLTGVQDTQYF. The DNA of the CDR3 is TGTGCCAGCAGCTTAACGGGCGTCCAGGATACGCAGTATTTT.

With respect to this clone: A far bigger clonotype differs at one base, so this is likely a read error. The rearrangement joins TRBV2 to TRBJ1-3, with D maybe TRBD1 (5 bases). The CDR3 runs 14 residues. Germline assignment: CDR1 SNHLY and CDR2 FYNNEI. V lost 6 bases, J lost 0 bases, and 9 bases lay in between. The CDR3 region has the DNA TGTGCCAGCAGCTCCGACAGCTCTGGAAACACCATATATTTT. Translating it yields CASSSDSSGNTIYF.

Here the CDR3 DNA reads TGTGCCAGCAGCCAGGCAGGGGGCTCTTTGGGCAATGAGCAGTTCTTC. Translating gives CASSQAGGSLGNEQFF. V usage is TRBV14 and J usage is TRBJ2-1; 8 positions agree with TRBD1. Germline V lookup: CDR1 SGHDN, CDR2 FVKESK. The junction had 10 bases not matched to a gene; V was cut back by 3 bases and J by 6 bases. The CDR3 runs to 16 residues. Together with reference TRBV14 and TRBJ2-1, the CDR3 gives the full variable domain: EAGVTQFPSHSVIEKGQTVTLRCDPISGHDNLYWYRRVMGKEIKFLLHFVKESKQDESGMPNNRFLAERTGGTYSTLKVQPAELEDSGVYFCASSQAGGSLGNEQFFGPGTRLTVL.

This rearrangement joins TRBV27 to TRBJ2-7, with 7 positions matching TRBD2. V shed 2 bases, J shed 9 bases, and the junction held 13 bases outside the gene matches. The germline CDR1 and CDR2 sequences are MNHEY and SMNVEV (reference sequence). This CDR3 spans 15 amino acids. The CDR3 here is CASSLGGTNLRGQYF. The CDR3 coding sequence is TGTGCCAGCAGTTTAGGGGGGACTAACTTACGAGGGCAGTACTTC.

The gene calls are TRBV19 and TRBJ2-7; tentative D call: TRBD2 (6 bases). The CDR3 is 14 amino acids. V was shortened by 5 bases and J by 4 bases, with 15 bases between the two germline ends. Looked up from germline, CDR1 is LNHDA and CDR2 is SQIVND (reference sequence). The CDR3 reads CASSPGDGVYEQYF. CDR3 DNA sequence: TGTGCCAGTAGTCCGGGGGACGGAGTTTACGAGCAGTACTTC.

The V gene is TRBV28, the J gene TRBJ1-2, with TRBD1 identical over 12 bases. J gave up 8 bases and V 2 bases, and 3 bases lay outside the gene matches. Germline V gene sequence: CDR1 MDHEN, CDR2 SYDVKM. The CDR3 length is 14 residues. The CDR3 region is CASSLGGQGAGYTF. In nucleotides, the CDR3 is TGTGCCAGCAGTTTAGGGGGACAGGGGGCGGGCTACACCTTC.

The J gene is TRBJ2-2, the V gene TRBV9, with 7 positions matching TRBD1. The CDR3 contains 15 residues. V trimming: 5 bases; J trimming: 0 bases; junction bases outside the gene matches: 4. Germline lookup yields CDR1 SGDLS and CDR2 YYNGEE. In DNA form, the CDR3 reads TGTGCCAGCAGAGCAACAGGGGCGAACACCGGGGAGCTGTTTTTT. Translation: CASRATGANTGELFF.

V gene TRBV12-5 combines with J gene TRBJ1-2; 11 positions agree with TRBD1. CDR3 length: 15 amino acids. Per the germline V gene, CDR1 is LGHNT and CDR2 is FRNRAP. With V trimmed by 5 bases and J by 4 bases, 6 bases remained unmatched. In DNA form, the CDR3 reads TGTGCTAGTGGTCGTGGACAGGGGGCTGTCTATGGCTACACCTTC. Translating gives CASGRGQGAVYGYTF.

The chain employs TRBV6-4 and TRBJ2-3; the match to TRBD2 covers 9 bases. The CDR3 spans 23 residues. The germline V gene has CDR1 MRHNA and CDR2 SNTAGT. V was clipped by 2 bases and J by 4 bases; unmatched bases: 28. The CDR3 nucleotides are TGTGCCAGCAGTGACGGGCTAGCGGGATTGGGTTTCGGCCTAGCGGACCCAGCAGATACGCAGTATTTT. Translating gives CASSDGLAGLGFGLADPADTQYF.